Reported below is one TCR beta chain. Its antigen is still unknown. V was cut by 6 bases and J by 6 bases, with 14 bases left in between. This CDR3 has 14 residues. Germline CDR1 is SEHNR and CDR2 is FQNEAQ (reference sequence). TCR beta CDR3 regions were amplified from RNA transcripts. The study used the HTBI primer set for a first-round RT-PCR of the TCR CDR3. TCRdb fed the multiplex PCR reads into MiXCR, producing one record per CDR3 protein. Among a few hundred thousand distinct CDR3 sequences listed, just under 15% were seen once. The sample is drawn from a study of T cells in Graves' hyperthyroidism and ophthalmopathy. General study points: Model-based prediction identified ophthalmopathy a median around 6.5 months prior to its onset. Peripheral blood also featured most of the thyroid clonotypes expanded above 0.001. Through a model of 13 V-J features, ophthalmopathy was separated from stable hyperthyroidism.

This receptor was obtained from a woman between 25 and 40 years old with Graves' hyperthyroidism. V is TRBV7-9 and J is TRBJ1-4; tentative D call: TRBD1 (5 bases). The specimen was blood. The CDR3 DNA is TGTGCCAGCAGAATAGGGGATTTGGATGAAAAACTGTTTTTT. It translates to CASRIGDLDEKLFF. Complete variable domain (other parts from reference TRBV7-9 and TRBJ1-4): DTGVSQNPRHKITKRGQNVTFRCDPISEHNRLYWYRQTLGQGPEFLTYFQNEAQLEKSRLLSDRFSAERPKGSFSTLEIQRTEQGDSAMYLCASRIGDLDEKLFFGSGTQLSVL.